The clone carrying this TCR beta chain was recorded a few times. What it binds is unknown. This record comes from a study of beta chain features in type 1 diabetes. Approximately 110 mL of blood, on average, came from one heparinised draw per donor. Germline CDR1 reads SNHLY; CDR2 reads FYNNEI. Trimming cost V 5 bases and J 6 bases, with 11 bases left between them. There are 13 residues in the CDR3. The investigators reverse transcribed all of the isolated RNA, so they sequenced expressed TCRB transcripts. Generated by immunoSEQ multiplex PCR, the TCRdb table keeps only in-frame clones and is missing some. The sample shows tens of thousands of clones, 45% to 50% of them seen only once. Study findings and constraints: The analysis here could not establish whether HLA type shapes TCRB rearrangement. Significant though moderate, a shortening of TCRB CDR3s appeared in all four CD4+ subsets of Type 1 diabetes patients. Sequencing of cDNA might inflate the share of cells that strongly express TCR.

This rearrangement joins TRBV2 to TRBJ2-1; no firm D call. The receptor was isolated from a man aged 25 to 40 with type 1 diabetes. The sequenced material came from central memory CD4+ T cells from blood. The CDR3 nucleotides are TGTGCCAGCAGTCGGAGCAGACCCAATGAGCAGTTCTTC. This gives the protein CASSRSRPNEQFF.